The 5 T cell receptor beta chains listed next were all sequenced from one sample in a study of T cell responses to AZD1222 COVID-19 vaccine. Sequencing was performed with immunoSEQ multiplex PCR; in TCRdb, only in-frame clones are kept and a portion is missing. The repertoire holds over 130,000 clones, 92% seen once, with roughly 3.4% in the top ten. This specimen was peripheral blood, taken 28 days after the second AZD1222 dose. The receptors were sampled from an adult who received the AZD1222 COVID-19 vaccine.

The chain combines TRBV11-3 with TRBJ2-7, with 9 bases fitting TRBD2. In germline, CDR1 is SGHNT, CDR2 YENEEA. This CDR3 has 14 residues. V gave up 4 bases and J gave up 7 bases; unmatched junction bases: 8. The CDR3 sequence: CASSSREGWGEQYF. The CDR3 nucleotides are TGTGCCAGCAGCTCGCGGGAGGGCTGGGGAGAGCAGTACTTC.

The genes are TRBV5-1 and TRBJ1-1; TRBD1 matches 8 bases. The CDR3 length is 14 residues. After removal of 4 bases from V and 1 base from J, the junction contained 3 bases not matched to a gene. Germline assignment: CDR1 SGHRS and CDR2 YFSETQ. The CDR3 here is CASSRRGPNTEAFF. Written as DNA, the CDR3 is TGCGCCAGCAGCCGCAGGGGGCCGAACACTGAAGCTTTCTTT.

CDR3 coding DNA: TGTGCCAGCAGCCAAGTCGTTGGGACAGGGAATTCCTACGAGCAGTACTTC. As protein: CASSQVVGTGNSYEQYF. V gene TRBV4-2 combines with J gene TRBJ2-7, with TRBD1 matching over 9 bases. Trimming took 1 base from V and 1 from J; bases not matched to a gene: 8. The germline V gene has CDR1 LGHNA and CDR2 YNFKEQ. The CDR3 consists of 17 residues.

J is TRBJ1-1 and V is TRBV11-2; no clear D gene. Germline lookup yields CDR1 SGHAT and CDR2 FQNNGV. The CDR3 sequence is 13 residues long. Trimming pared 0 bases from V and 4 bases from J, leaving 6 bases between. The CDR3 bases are TGTGCCAGCAGCTTAGATGTCTCCACTGAAGCTTTCTTT. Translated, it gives CASSLDVSTEAFF.

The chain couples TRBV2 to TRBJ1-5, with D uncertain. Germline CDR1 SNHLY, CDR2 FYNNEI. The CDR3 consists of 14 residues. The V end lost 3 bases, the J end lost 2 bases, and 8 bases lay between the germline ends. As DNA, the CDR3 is TGTGCCAGCAGTGATGAATCTGGCAATCAGCCCCAGCATTTT. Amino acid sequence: CASSDESGNQPQHF.